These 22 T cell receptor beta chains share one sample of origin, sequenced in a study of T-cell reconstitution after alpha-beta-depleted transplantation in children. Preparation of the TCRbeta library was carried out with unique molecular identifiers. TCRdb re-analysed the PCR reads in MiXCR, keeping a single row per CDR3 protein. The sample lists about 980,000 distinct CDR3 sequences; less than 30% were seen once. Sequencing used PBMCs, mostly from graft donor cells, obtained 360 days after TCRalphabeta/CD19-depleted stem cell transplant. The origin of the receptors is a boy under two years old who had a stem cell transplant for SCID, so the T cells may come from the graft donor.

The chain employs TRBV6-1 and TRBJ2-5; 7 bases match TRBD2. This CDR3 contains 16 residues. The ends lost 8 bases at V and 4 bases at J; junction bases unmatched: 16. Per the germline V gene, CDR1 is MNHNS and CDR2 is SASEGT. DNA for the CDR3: TGTGCCAGCCGGTATCTCTCCGGGGGGATAGGAGAGACCCAGTACTTC. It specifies CASRYLSGGIGETQYF.

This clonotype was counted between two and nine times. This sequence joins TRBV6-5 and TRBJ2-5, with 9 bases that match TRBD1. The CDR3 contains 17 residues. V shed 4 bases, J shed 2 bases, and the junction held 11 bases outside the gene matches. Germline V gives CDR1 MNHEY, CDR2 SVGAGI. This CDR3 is CASSFLPPQGAQETQYF. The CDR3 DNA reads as TGTGCCAGCAGTTTTTTACCGCCACAGGGGGCACAAGAGACCCAGTACTTC.

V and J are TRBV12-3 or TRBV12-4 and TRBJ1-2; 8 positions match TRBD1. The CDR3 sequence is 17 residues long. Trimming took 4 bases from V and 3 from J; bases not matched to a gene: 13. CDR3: CASSSRGGAGGDYGYTF. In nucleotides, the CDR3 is TGTGCCAGCAGTTCCAGGGGTGGGGCAGGGGGCGACTATGGCTACACCTTC.

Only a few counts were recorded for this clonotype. CDR3 coding DNA: TGTGCCAGCAGCCCGGAACCAGGACAGGGGGCTTGGTCGAACACTGAAGCTTTCTTT. This codes for CASSPEPGQGAWSNTEAFF. This chain joins TRBV13 and TRBJ1-1, with 11 bases aligning to TRBD1. This CDR3 region has 19 residues. Germline CDR1 and CDR2: PRHDT and FYEKMQ (reference sequence). J lost 1 base, V lost 5 bases, and 15 bases had no gene match.

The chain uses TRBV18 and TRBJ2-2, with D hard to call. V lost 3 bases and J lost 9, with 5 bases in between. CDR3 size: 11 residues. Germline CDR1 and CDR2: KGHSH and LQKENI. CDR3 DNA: TGTGCCAGCTCACCCAACAGGGAGCTGTTTTTT. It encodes CASSPNRELFF. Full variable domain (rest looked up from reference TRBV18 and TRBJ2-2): NAGVMQNPRHLVRRRGQEARLRCSPMKGHSHVYWYRQLPEEGLKFMVYLQKENIIDESGMPKERFSAEFPKEGPSILRIQQVVRGDSAAYFCASSPNRELFFGEGSRLTVL.

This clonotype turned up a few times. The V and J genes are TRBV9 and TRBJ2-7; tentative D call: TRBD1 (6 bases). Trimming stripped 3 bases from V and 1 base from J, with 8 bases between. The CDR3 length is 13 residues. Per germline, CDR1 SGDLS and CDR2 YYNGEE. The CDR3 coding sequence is TGTGCCAGCAGCGCACAGGGTTCCTACGAGCAGTACTTC. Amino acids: CASSAQGSYEQYF.

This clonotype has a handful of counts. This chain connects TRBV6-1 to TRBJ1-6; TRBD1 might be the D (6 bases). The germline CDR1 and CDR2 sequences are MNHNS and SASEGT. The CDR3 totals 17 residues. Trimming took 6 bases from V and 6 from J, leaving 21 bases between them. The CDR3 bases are TGTGCCAGCAGAATACAGGGATGGCCTACTGGTAATTCACCCCTCCACTTT. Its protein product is CASRIQGWPTGNSPLHF.

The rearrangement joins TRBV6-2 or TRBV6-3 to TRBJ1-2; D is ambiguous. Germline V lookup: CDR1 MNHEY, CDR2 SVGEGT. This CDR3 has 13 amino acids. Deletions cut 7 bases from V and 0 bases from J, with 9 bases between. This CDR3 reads CASTITSNYGYTF. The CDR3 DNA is TGTGCCAGCACCATAACCTCTAACTATGGCTACACCTTC.

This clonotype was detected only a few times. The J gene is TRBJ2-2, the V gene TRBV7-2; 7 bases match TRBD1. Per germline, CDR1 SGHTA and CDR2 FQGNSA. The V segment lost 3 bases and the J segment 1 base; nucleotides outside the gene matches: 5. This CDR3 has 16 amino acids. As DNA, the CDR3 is TGTGCCAGCAGCTTCGCCGGGACAGTGAACACCGGGGAGCTGTTTTTT. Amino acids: CASSFAGTVNTGELFF. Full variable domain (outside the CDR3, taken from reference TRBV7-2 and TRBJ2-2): GAGVSQSPSNKVTEKGKDVELRCDPISGHTALYWYRQSLGQGLEFLIYFQGNSAPDKSGLPSDRFSAERTGGSVSTLTIQRTQQEDSAVYLCASSFAGTVNTGELFFGEGSRLTVL.

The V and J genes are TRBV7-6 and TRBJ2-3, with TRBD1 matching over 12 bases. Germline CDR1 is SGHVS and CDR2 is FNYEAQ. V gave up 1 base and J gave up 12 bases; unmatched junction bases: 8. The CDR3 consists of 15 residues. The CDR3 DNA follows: TGTGCCAGCAGCTTAGGGGGGACAGGGGGCCGGTCACAGTATTTT. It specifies CASSLGGTGGRSQYF. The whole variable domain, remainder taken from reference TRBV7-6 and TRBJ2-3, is GAGVSQSPRYKVTKRGQDVALRCDPISGHVSLYWYRQALGQGPEFLTYFNYEAQQDKSGLPNDRFSAERPEGSISTLTIQRTEQRDSAMYRCASSLGGTGGRSQYFGPGTRLTVL.

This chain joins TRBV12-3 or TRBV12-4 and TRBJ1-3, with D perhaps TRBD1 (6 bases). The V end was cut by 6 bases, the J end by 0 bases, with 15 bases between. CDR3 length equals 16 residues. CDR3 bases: TGTGCCAGCAGCTCCAACACAGGGTCCTCTGGAAACACCATATATTTT. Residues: CASSSNTGSSGNTIYF.

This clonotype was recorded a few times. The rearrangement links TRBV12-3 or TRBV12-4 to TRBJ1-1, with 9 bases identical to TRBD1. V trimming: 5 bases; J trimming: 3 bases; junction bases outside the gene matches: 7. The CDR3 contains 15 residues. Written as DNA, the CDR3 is TGTGCCAGCAGTCGAACAGGGGGCGCGTACACTGAAGCTTTCTTT. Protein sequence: CASSRTGGAYTEAFF.

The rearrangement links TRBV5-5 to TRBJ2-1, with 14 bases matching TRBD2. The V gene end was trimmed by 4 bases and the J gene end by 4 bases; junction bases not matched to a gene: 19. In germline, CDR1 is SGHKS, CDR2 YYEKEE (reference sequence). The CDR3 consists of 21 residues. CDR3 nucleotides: TGTGCCAGCAGCGTGAGAAGGGGGGCGACTAGCGGGGGGGCCCTTTACAATGAGCAGTTCTTC. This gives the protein CASSVRRGATSGGALYNEQFF.

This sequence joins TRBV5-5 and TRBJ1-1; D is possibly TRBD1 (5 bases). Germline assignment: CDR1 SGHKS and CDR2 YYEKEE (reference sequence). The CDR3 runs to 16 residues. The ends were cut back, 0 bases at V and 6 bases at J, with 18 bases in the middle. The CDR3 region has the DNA TGTGCCAGCAGCTTGGAAGTAGGCAGGGCTACCTCTGAAGCTTTCTTT. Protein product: CASSLEVGRATSEAFF.

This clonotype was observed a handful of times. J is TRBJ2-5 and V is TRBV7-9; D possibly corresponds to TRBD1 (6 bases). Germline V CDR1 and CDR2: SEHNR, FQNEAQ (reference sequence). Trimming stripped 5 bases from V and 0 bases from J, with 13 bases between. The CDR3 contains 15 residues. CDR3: CASSPADRYQETQYF. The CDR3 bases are TGTGCCAGCAGCCCAGCAGACAGGTACCAAGAGACCCAGTACTTC.

The CDR3 region is CASSLGFWEVDYGYTF. CDR3 sequence (DNA): TGTGCCAGCAGCTTAGGGTTTTGGGAAGTTGACTATGGCTACACCTTC. This chain uses TRBV7-2 with TRBJ1-2; D gene uncertain. Trimming pared 1 base from V and 3 bases from J, leaving 15 bases between. Germline V gives CDR1 SGHTA, CDR2 FQGNSA. The CDR3 is made up of 16 amino acids. The whole variable domain, filled in from reference TRBV7-2 and TRBJ1-2, reads GAGVSQSPSNKVTEKGKDVELRCDPISGHTALYWYRQSLGQGLEFLIYFQGNSAPDKSGLPSDRFSAERTGGSVSTLTIQRTQQEDSAVYLCASSLGFWEVDYGYTFGSGTRLTVV.

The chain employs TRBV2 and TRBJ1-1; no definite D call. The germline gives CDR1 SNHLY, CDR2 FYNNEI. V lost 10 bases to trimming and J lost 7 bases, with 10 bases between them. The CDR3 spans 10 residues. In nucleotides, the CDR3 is TGTGCCATCATCACGGGTGAAGCTTTCTTT. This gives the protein CAIITGEAFF.

Here the CDR3 reads CASSSRFKYQYF. CDR3 DNA: TGTGCCAGCAGTTCCCGATTTAAATACCAGTACTTC. This sequence joins TRBV28 and TRBJ2-5, with no clear D. This CDR3 is built from 12 residues. V gave up 4 bases and J gave up 10 bases, with 13 bases separating them. Germline V gives CDR1 MDHEN, CDR2 SYDVKM.

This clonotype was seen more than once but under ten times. CDR3 DNA sequence: TGTGCCAGCAGAACCGACAGGGGGAAATTCTACGAGCAGTACTTC. This translates into CASRTDRGKFYEQYF. The J gene is TRBJ2-7, the V gene TRBV6-1, with 9 bases aligning to TRBD1. The CDR3 extends over 15 amino acids. The junction had 9 bases not matched to a gene; V was cut back by 6 bases and J by 3 bases. Germline CDR1 MNHNS, CDR2 SASEGT.

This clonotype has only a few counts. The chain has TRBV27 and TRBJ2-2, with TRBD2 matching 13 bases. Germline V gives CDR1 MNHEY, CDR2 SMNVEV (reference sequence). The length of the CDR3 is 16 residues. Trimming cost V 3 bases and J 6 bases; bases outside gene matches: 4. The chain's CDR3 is CASSFILAGGPGELFF. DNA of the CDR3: TGTGCCAGCAGTTTCATACTAGCGGGGGGGCCCGGGGAGCTGTTTTTT.

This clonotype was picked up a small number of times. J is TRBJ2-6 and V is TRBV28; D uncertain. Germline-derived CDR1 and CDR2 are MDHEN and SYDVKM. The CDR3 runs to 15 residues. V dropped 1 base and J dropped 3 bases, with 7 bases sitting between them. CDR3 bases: TGTGCCAGCAGTTTATCGGTGGTTGGGGCCAACGTCCTGACTTTC. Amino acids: CASSLSVVGANVLTF.

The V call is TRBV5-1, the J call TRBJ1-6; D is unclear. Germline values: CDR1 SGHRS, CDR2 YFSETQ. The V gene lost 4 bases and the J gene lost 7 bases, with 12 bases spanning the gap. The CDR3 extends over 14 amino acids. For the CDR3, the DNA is TGCGCCAGCAGCCGCAGTGGGGAGAATTCACCCCTCCACTTT. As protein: CASSRSGENSPLHF. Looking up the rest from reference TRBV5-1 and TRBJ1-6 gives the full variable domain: KAGVTQTPRYLIKTRGQQVTLSCSPISGHRSVSWYQQTPGQGLQFLFEYFSETQRNKGNFPGRFSGRQFSNSRSEMNVSTLELGDSALYLCASSRSGENSPLHFGNGTRLTVT.